The 29 T cell receptor beta chains listed next were all sequenced from one sample in a study of T cell responses to AZD1222 COVID-19 vaccine. TCRdb keeps only in-frame clones here, not all; method: immunoSEQ multiplex PCR. Of about 28,000 clones detected, approximately 78% appear once; the ten largest clones hold 4.5% to 7%. The sample consisted of peripheral blood, taken on day 0 of AZD1222 vaccination. These receptors were collected from an adult in good health.

V gene TRBV10-1 combines with J gene TRBJ2-1, with 10 nucleotides matching TRBD2. Per germline, CDR1 WNHNN and CDR2 SYGVQD (reference sequence). The CDR3 is made up of 15 amino acids. The J segment lost 2 bases and the V segment lost 4 bases, leaving 2 bases of the junction unmatched. This chain's CDR3 is CASSASGGTYNEQFF. The CDR3 nucleotides read TGCGCCAGCAGTGCTAGCGGGGGAACCTACAATGAGCAGTTCTTC.

The rearrangement joins TRBV6-5 to TRBJ1-2; 8 bases line up with TRBD1. The germline V gene encodes CDR1 MNHEY and CDR2 SVGAGI. This CDR3 region has 14 residues. Trimming removed 6 bases from V and 5 bases from J; junction bases left unmatched: 8. In DNA form, the CDR3 reads TGTGCCAGCAGACCCTACAGGGGGTGGTATGGCTACACCTTC. This translates into CASRPYRGWYGYTF.

The V gene is TRBV7-9, the J gene TRBJ1-6, with a possible D match to TRBD1 (5 bases). Between the trimmed V and J ends, which lost 3 bases and 8 bases, there was a span of 17 bases. The germline gives CDR1 SEHNR, CDR2 FQNEAQ (reference sequence). The CDR3 consists of 16 residues. CDR3 sequence reads: CASSFRGYQPDSPLHF. The CDR3 DNA reads as TGTGCCAGCAGCTTCCGGGGCTATCAACCCGATTCACCCCTCCACTTT.

The gene calls are TRBV9 and TRBJ2-1, with 12 bases aligning to TRBD2. After removal of 0 bases from V and 7 bases from J, the junction contained 8 bases not matched to a gene. CDR3 length: 17 residues. Germline CDR1 SGDLS, CDR2 YYNGEE. CDR3 residues: CASSVVPSGGAGNEQFF. The CDR3 nucleotides are TGTGCCAGCAGCGTAGTCCCTAGCGGGGGGGCGGGAAATGAGCAGTTCTTC.

The J gene is TRBJ2-7, the V gene TRBV10-3; TRBD1 aligns across 7 bases. Germline loops: CDR1 ENHRY, CDR2 SYGVKD. This CDR3 is 15 amino acids long. J was trimmed by 2 bases and V by 0 bases; bases with no gene match: 4. CDR3 loop: CAISESAGGTYEQYV. The CDR3 coding sequence is TGTGCCATCAGTGAGTCCGCAGGGGGAACCTACGAGCAGTACGTC.

The chain combines TRBV6-5 with TRBJ2-3, with D tentatively TRBD1 or TRBD2 (7 bases each). Trimming pared 6 bases from V and 3 bases from J, leaving 13 bases between. This CDR3 contains 14 residues. Germline CDR1 reads MNHEY; CDR2 reads SVGAGI. The DNA of the CDR3 is TGTGCCAGCAGGCAGGGGGGGGCGACAGATACGCAGTATTTT. As protein: CASRQGGATDTQYF.

The chain joins TRBV12-3 or TRBV12-4 to TRBJ1-2; D call uncertain. This CDR3 comprises 13 residues. Trimming shortened V by 5 bases and J by 2 bases, and 9 bases separated the two germline ends. The CDR3 here is CASSPDGNYGYTF. The CDR3 DNA reads TGTGCCAGCAGTCCGGACGGAAACTATGGCTACACCTTC.

V gene TRBV5-8 combines with J gene TRBJ1-5; no firm D call. With 1 base removed from V and 7 bases from J, the gap between germline ends came to 9 bases. The CDR3 covers 13 residues. Germline V lookup: CDR1 SGHTS, CDR2 YDEGEE. The CDR3 region is CASSLNTVQPQHF. In DNA form, the CDR3 reads TGTGCCAGCAGCTTGAATACGGTGCAGCCCCAGCATTTT.

This clone was observed once. The chain joins TRBV5-1 to TRBJ1-2, with TRBD1 matching over 8 bases. V lost 5 bases to trimming and J lost 0 bases; unmatched junction nucleotides: 9. The CDR3 extends over 16 amino acids. The V gene's germline CDR1 is SGHRS and CDR2 YFSETQ. The CDR3 nucleotides are TGCGCCAGCAGGTGGGAAACAGGGGGTACTAACTATGGCTACACCTTC. It codes for CASRWETGGTNYGYTF.

The chain links TRBV7-2 to TRBJ1-2; possibly TRBD1 for D (5 bases). Deletions cut 3 bases from V and 4 bases from J, with 12 bases between. The CDR3 extends over 14 amino acids. Germline CDR1 reads SGHTA; CDR2 reads FQGNSA. The CDR3 loop is CASSFWGLGYGYTF. The CDR3 DNA reads TGTGCCAGCAGCTTTTGGGGCTTGGGCTATGGCTACACCTTC.

The chain employs TRBV29-1 and TRBJ1-1, with D tentatively TRBD1 (6 bases). Per the germline V gene, CDR1 is SQVTM and CDR2 is ANQGSEA. The V and J ends lost 3 bases and 0 bases respectively, with 14 bases between them. This CDR3 is built from 15 residues. The CDR3, as DNA: TGCAGCGTTGACTTGAGGGGGGCTGTGAACACTGAAGCTTTCTTT. Protein product: CSVDLRGAVNTEAFF.

This chain connects TRBV29-1 to TRBJ1-5; unclear D gene. Trimming removed 4 bases at V and 0 bases at J, with 10 bases between. This CDR3 region has 14 residues. CDR1 is SQVTM and CDR2 is ANQGSEA in the germline V gene. DNA for the CDR3: TGCAGCGTTGTTGTGGGCACTAGCAATCAGCCCCAGCATTTT. Amino acid sequence: CSVVVGTSNQPQHF. Looking up the rest from reference TRBV29-1 and TRBJ1-5 gives the full variable domain: SAVISQKPSRDICQRGTSLTIQCQVDSQVTMMFWYRQQPGQSLTLIATANQGSEATYESGFVIDKFPISRPNLTFSTLTVSNMSPEDSSIYLCSVVVGTSNQPQHFGDGTRLSIL.

This clone was detected only once. The rearrangement uses TRBV7-3 and TRBJ2-1; D tentatively fits TRBD1 or TRBD2 (5 bases each). The CDR3 is made up of 14 amino acids. V lost 3 bases and J lost 7, with 13 bases in between. CDR1 is SGHTA and CDR2 is FQGTGA in the germline V gene. CDR3 sequence: CASSLQAWGNEQFF. DNA for the CDR3: TGTGCCAGCAGCTTGCAGGCCTGGGGGAATGAGCAGTTCTTC.

The chain employs TRBV28 and TRBJ2-3; D is uncertain. V was shortened by 2 bases and J by 2 bases, with 2 bases between the two germline ends. The germline gives CDR1 MDHEN, CDR2 SYDVKM. The CDR3 extends over 12 amino acids. The CDR3 sequence is CASSLATDTQYF. CDR3 DNA sequence: TGTGCCAGCAGTTTAGCCACAGATACGCAGTATTTT.

The DNA of the CDR3 is TGTGCCAGCAGCTTAACGAGCGGGGGGGGCAATACGCAGTATTTT. This sequence encodes CASSLTSGGGNTQYF. V is TRBV7-7 and J is TRBJ2-3; TRBD2 matches at 10 bases. CDR1 and CDR2 (germline): SSHAT, FNYEAQ (reference sequence). The CDR3 contains 15 residues. After removal of 2 bases from V and 7 bases from J, the junction contained 6 bases not matched to a gene.

The J gene is TRBJ1-1, the V gene TRBV5-1; 10 bases fit TRBD1. Per germline, CDR1 SGHRS and CDR2 YFSETQ. This CDR3 region has 16 residues. J gave up 2 bases and V 4 bases, and 8 bases lay outside the gene matches. CDR3 in amino acids: CASSIQTGGLNTEAFF. The CDR3 DNA sequence: TGCGCCAGCAGCATCCAGACAGGGGGCTTAAACACTGAAGCTTTCTTT.

The chain combines TRBV5-4 with TRBJ1-1, with 9 bases matching TRBD1. Germline CDR1 reads SGHNT; CDR2 reads YYREEE (reference sequence). The CDR3 covers 14 residues. Trimming took 2 bases from V and 7 from J; bases not matched to a gene: 6. CDR3 bases: TGTGCCAGCAGCTTACAGGGGGCGCTGATTGAAGCTTTCTTT. Encoded protein: CASSLQGALIEAFF. The variable domain in full, completed from reference TRBV5-4 and TRBJ1-1, reads ETGVTQSPTHLIKTRGQQVTLRCSSQSGHNTVSWYQQALGQGPQFIFQYYREEENGRGNFPPRFSGLQFPNYSSELNVNALELDDSALYLCASSLQGALIEAFFGQGTRLTVV.

V gene TRBV2 combines with J gene TRBJ1-4; D is undetermined. Trimming pared 7 bases from V and 13 bases from J, leaving 19 bases between. The CDR3 has 13 amino acids. The V gene's germline CDR1 is SNHLY and CDR2 FYNNEI. CDR3 amino acids: CASTLERRAGLFF. CDR3 nucleotide sequence: TGTGCCAGCACATTGGAGAGGAGGGCGGGACTGTTTTTT.

The chain has TRBV7-2 and TRBJ2-7; D uncertain. Trimming cost V 5 bases and J 0 bases, with 8 bases left between them. Per germline, CDR1 SGHTA and CDR2 FQGNSA. The CDR3 loop spans 13 amino acids. CDR3 sequence reads: CASSGRSSYEQYF. In DNA form, the CDR3 reads TGTGCCAGCAGCGGCAGGAGCTCCTACGAGCAGTACTTC.

The V call is TRBV24-1, the J call TRBJ2-3, with TRBD2 matching 11 bases. Germline V CDR1 and CDR2: KGHDR, SFDVKD. V trimming: 2 bases; J trimming: 0 bases; junction bases outside the gene matches: 0. The CDR3 spans 16 residues. CDR3 loop: CATSDWTSGSTDTQYF. In DNA form, the CDR3 reads TGTGCCACCAGTGATTGGACTAGCGGGAGCACAGATACGCAGTATTTT.

This chain links TRBV7-2 with TRBJ1-1; no firm D call. The CDR3 length is 14 residues. The germline V gene has CDR1 SGHTA and CDR2 FQGNSA. The germline V and J ends were trimmed by 0 bases and 6 bases, with 11 bases remaining between them. The CDR3 DNA follows: TGTGCCAGCAGCTTAGCCTACGCCGGCGCTGAAGCTTTCTTT. Translation gives CASSLAYAGAEAFF.

The rearrangement uses TRBV11-3 and TRBJ1-4; TRBD1 might be the D (5 bases). CDR1 is SGHNT, CDR2 YENEEA, per germline. The length of the CDR3 is 13 residues. V gave up 5 bases and J gave up 8 bases, with 12 bases separating them. The CDR3, as DNA: TGTGCCAGCAGCGCGAATTCAGGGGAAAAACTGTTTTTT. This sequence encodes CASSANSGEKLFF.

V is TRBV5-4 and J is TRBJ2-3, with 10 bases identical to TRBD2. Germline loops: CDR1 SGHNT, CDR2 YYREEE (reference sequence). The CDR3 length is 16 residues. V shed 0 bases, J shed 3 bases, and the junction held 4 bases outside the gene matches. For the CDR3, the DNA is TGTGCCAGCAGCTTGGCGCTAGCGGGAGCAACAGATACGCAGTATTTT. The encoded protein is CASSLALAGATDTQYF.

The V call is TRBV10-3, the J call TRBJ1-6, with TRBD1 matching 9 bases. V was pared by 11 bases and J by 7 bases, with 6 bases of the junction left unmatched. CDR3 length: 13 amino acids. Per germline, CDR1 ENHRY and CDR2 SYGVKD. In nucleotides, the CDR3 is TGTGCCGTACACAGGGGGCCAAATTCACCCCTCCACTTT. This encodes CAVHRGPNSPLHF.

The DNA of the CDR3 is TGTGCCAGTAGTATCAGTAGTGGAAACACCATATATTTT. Amino acid sequence: CASSISSGNTIYF. This sequence joins TRBV19 and TRBJ1-3; D is ambiguous. V was trimmed by 3 bases and J by 3 bases, leaving 6 bases between them. The CDR3 contains 13 residues. Germline V gene data show CDR1 as LNHDA and CDR2 as SQIVND (reference sequence).

This clone was detected once. The chain employs TRBV14 and TRBJ2-4; the D gene could be TRBD1 or TRBD2 (6 bases each). Germline CDR1 SGHDN, CDR2 FVKESK. The V gene lost 1 base and the J gene lost 0 bases, with 10 bases spanning the gap. The CDR3 totals 16 residues. The CDR3 DNA follows: TGTGCCAGCAGCCAAGGCCGGGGGCTAGCCAAAAACATTCAGTACTTC. Its protein is CASSQGRGLAKNIQYF.

This clone has just a few counts. V usage is TRBV20-1 and J usage is TRBJ2-2; possibly TRBD1 or TRBD2 for D (5 bases each). The V end was cut by 6 bases, the J end by 2 bases, with 16 bases between. The germline gives CDR1 DFQATT, CDR2 SNEGSKA (reference sequence). The CDR3 has 15 residues. CDR3: CSASPRDPNTGELFF. The CDR3 nucleotides are TGCAGTGCCAGTCCCAGGGACCCTAACACCGGGGAGCTGTTTTTT.

V gene TRBV7-5 combines with J gene TRBJ2-3; the table names TRBD1, a call not compared with the DNA. TRBV7-5 is shown as a pseudogene. This CDR3 has 15 amino acids. The CDR3 bases are TGTGTCAGAACCCAAGGGCGGACAGCGAAGGTGGCGCAGTATTTT. It translates to CVRTQGRTAKVAQYF.

This clone was detected a few times. V usage is TRBV18 and J usage is TRBJ2-1; D may be TRBD1 (6 bases). Trimming removed 0 bases at V and 5 bases at J, with 14 bases between. Germline V gene sequence: CDR1 KGHSH, CDR2 LQKENI. The CDR3 has 16 amino acids. CDR3 DNA: TGTGCCAGCTCACCACCTACAGGGTTGGGGGACAATGAGCAGTTCTTC. Translated: CASSPPTGLGDNEQFF.